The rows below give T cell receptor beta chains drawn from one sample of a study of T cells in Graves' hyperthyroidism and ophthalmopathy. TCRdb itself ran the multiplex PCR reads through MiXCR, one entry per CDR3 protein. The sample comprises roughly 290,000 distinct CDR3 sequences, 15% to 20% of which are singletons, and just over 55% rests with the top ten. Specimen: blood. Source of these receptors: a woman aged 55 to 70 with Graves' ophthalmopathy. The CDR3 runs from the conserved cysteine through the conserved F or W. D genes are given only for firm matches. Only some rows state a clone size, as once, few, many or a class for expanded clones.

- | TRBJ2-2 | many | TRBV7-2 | CASSLPQGGTGELFF | TGTGCCAGCAGCTTACCCCAGGGTGGAACCGGGGAGCTGTTTTTT
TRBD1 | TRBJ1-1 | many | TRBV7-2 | CASSPRTGGDTEAFF | TGTGCCAGCAGCCCACGGACAGGGGGAGACACTGAAGCTTTCTTT
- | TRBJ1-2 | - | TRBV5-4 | CASSLQELYGYTF | TGTGCCAGCAGCTTGCAGGAACTATATGGCTACACCTTC
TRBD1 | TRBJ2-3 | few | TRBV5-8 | CASSLWVTTGGTDTQYF | TGTGCCAGCAGCTTATGGGTAACGACAGGGGGCACAGATACGCAGTATTTT
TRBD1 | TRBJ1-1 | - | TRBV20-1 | CSARPRTGVNTEAFF | TGCAGTGCTAGACCCCGGACAGGGGTGAACACTGAAGCTTTCTTT
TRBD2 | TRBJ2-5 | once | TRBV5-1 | CASMALALETQYF | TGCGCCAGCATGGCACTAGCGTTAGAGACCCAGTACTTC
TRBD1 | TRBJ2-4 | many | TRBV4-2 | CASSVQGASRPNIQYF | TGTGCCAGCAGCGTTCAGGGGGCTTCGAGGCCCAACATTCAGTACTTC
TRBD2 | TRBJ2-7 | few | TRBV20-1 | CSASHKGAGASYEQYF | TGCAGTGCTTCCCATAAAGGGGCGGGAGCTTCCTACGAGCAGTACTTC
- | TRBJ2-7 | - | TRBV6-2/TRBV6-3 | CAPPMSGVFGEQYF | TGTGCCCCCCCTATGTCGGGGGTTTTCGGCGAGCAGTACTTC
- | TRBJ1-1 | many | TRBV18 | CASSPQAGWNTEAFF | TGTGCCAGCTCACCACAGGCAGGGTGGAACACTGAAGCTTTCTTT
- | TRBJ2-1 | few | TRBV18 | CASSPRLLWGSVLVSEQFF | TGTGCCAGCTCACCACGTTTATTATGGGGCTCCGTCCTCGTCAGTGAGCAGTTCTTC
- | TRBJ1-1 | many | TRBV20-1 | CSARGGASEAFF | TGCAGTGCTAGAGGGGGCGCGTCCGAAGCTTTCTTT
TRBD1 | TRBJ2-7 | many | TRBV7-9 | CASSLGGTGNEQYF | TGTGCCAGCAGCTTAGGCGGGACAGGGAACGAGCAGTACTTC
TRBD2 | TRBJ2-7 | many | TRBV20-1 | CSARDARAGGSYEQYF | TGCAGTGCTAGAGATGCAAGAGCGGGAGGATCCTACGAGCAGTACTTC
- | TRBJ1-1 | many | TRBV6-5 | CASSYINTEAFF | TGTGCCAGCAGTTACATCAACACTGAAGCTTTCTTT
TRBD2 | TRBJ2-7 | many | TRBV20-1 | CSAGLAGGYEQYF | TGCAGTGCTGGACTAGCGGGAGGCTACGAGCAGTACTTC
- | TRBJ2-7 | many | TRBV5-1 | CASSMTSGTYEQYF | TGCGCCAGCAGCATGACTAGTGGAACCTACGAGCAGTACTTC
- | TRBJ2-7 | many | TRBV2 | CASSPGGDRGEQYF | TGTGCCAGCAGTCCAGGGGGGGACAGAGGCGAGCAGTACTTC
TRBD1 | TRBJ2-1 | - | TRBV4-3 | CASSQGRGNEQFF | TGCGCCAGCAGCCAAGGCAGGGGGAATGAGCAGTTCTTC
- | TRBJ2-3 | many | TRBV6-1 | CASGGTPTEDTQYF | TGTGCCAGCGGGGGAACCCCAACGGAGGATACGCAGTATTTT
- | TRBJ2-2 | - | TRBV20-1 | CSANPPARDAGELFF | TGCAGTGCTAACCCGCCGGCCCGGGACGCAGGGGAGCTGTTTTTT
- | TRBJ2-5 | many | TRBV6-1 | CASRKHTGISGQETQYF | TGTGCCAGCAGGAAACATACAGGGATCAGCGGCCAAGAGACCCAGTACTTC
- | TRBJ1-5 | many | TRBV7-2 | CASSAGNYQPQHF | TGTGCCAGCAGCGCGGGGAATTATCAGCCCCAGCATTTT
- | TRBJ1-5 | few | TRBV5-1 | CASSLGQEHQPQHF | TGCGCCAGCAGCTTGGGTCAGGAACATCAGCCCCAGCATTTT
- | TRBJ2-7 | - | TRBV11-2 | CASSLGRASYEQYF | TGTGCCAGCAGCTTAGGCAGGGCCTCCTACGAGCAGTACTTC
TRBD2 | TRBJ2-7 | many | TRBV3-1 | CASSGGTSGRYEQYF | TGTGCCAGCAGCGGCGGGACTAGCGGGAGGTACGAGCAGTACTTC
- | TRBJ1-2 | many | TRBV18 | CASSQLRDGYTF | TGTGCCAGCTCCCAGCTAAGGGATGGCTACACCTTC
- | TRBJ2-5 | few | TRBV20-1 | CSVRSDGETQYF | TGCAGTGTTAGAAGCGACGGAGAGACCCAGTACTTC
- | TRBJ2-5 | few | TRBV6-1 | CASTDRLNQETQYF | TGTGCCAGCACCGACCGACTAAACCAAGAGACCCAGTACTTC
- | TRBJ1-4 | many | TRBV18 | CASSPWQGFNEKLFF | TGTGCCAGCTCACCCTGGCAGGGTTTTAATGAAAAACTGTTTTTT
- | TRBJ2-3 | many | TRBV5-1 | CASSLDTWGALKTDTQYF | TGCGCCAGCAGCTTGGATACCTGGGGGGCATTGAAGACAGATACGCAGTATTTT
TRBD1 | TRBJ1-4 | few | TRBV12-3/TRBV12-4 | CASTYADREEKLFF | TGTGCCAGCACCTACGCGGACAGGGAGGAAAAACTGTTTTTT
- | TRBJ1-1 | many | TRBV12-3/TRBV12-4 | CASSARDTEAFF | TGTGCCAGCAGTGCCCGGGACACTGAAGCTTTCTTT
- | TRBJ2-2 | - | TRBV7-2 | CASSFYSQSNTGELFF | TGTGCCAGCAGCTTTTATTCACAGTCGAACACCGGGGAGCTGTTTTTT
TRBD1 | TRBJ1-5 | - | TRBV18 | CASSQEGQGAGNQPQHF | TGTGCCAGCTCACAAGAAGGACAGGGGGCTGGCAATCAGCCCCAGCATTTT
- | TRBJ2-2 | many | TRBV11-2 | CASSFRENTGELFF | TGTGCCAGCAGCTTCCGAGAGAACACCGGGGAGCTGTTTTTT
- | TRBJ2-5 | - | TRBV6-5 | CACSYSTQETQYF | TGTGCCTGCAGTTATTCCACCCAAGAGACCCAGTACTTC
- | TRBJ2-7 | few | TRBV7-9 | CASSWQATTGEQYF | TGTGCCAGCAGCTGGCAGGCGACGACCGGAGAGCAGTACTTC
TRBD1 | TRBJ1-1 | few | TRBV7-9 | CASSWGTGAVTEAFF | TGTGCCAGCAGCTGGGGGACAGGGGCGGTCACTGAAGCTTTCTTT
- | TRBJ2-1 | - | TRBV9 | CASNRDFSYNEQFF | TGTGCCAGCAACCGGGACTTCTCCTACAATGAGCAGTTCTTC
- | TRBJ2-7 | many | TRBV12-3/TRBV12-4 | CASSSLPYEQYF | TGTGCCAGCAGTTCCCTCCCGTACGAGCAGTACTTC
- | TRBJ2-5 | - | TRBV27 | CASSFQAGWETQYF | TGTGCCAGCAGTTTTCAGGCGGGGTGGGAGACCCAGTACTTC
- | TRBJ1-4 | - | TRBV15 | CATSRPPSNEKLFF | TGTGCCACCAGCAGACCCCCGAGCAATGAAAAACTGTTTTTT
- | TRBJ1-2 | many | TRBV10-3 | CAISERQGGFGGYTF | TGTGCCATCAGTGAGCGGCAGGGCGGTTTTGGAGGCTACACCTTC
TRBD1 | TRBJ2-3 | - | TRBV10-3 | CAISGSVQGATDTQYF | TGTGCCATCAGTGGAAGCGTGCAGGGGGCCACAGATACGCAGTATTTT
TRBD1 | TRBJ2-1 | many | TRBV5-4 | CASSSDRGANEQFF | TGTGCCAGCAGCTCGGACAGGGGGGCGAATGAGCAGTTCTTC
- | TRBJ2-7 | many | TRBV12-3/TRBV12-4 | CASSPGGAVTYEQYF | TGTGCCAGCAGTCCCGGTGGGGCAGTAACCTACGAGCAGTACTTC
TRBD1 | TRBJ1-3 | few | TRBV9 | CASSVGQGNSGNTIYF | TGTGCCAGCAGCGTAGGACAGGGAAACTCTGGAAACACCATATATTTT
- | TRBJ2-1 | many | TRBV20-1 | CSAFHRGLSYNEQFF | TGCAGTGCTTTTCACCGGGGGCTCTCCTACAATGAGCAGTTCTTC
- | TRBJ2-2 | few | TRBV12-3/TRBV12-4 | CASSFPDTGELFF | TGTGCCAGCAGTTTTCCGGACACCGGGGAGCTGTTTTTT